The rows below give T cell receptor beta chains drawn from one sample of a study of technical replicates of blood from several donors. Sequenced by immunoSEQ multiplex PCR; TCRdb stores in-frame clones only, minus some. The repertoire includes 75,000 to 95,000 clones, approximately 91% of them detected once, and 0.35% to 0.45% sits in the top ten. The sequenced sample consisted of T cells isolated from PBMCs. These receptor sequences come from a human donor in good health. The CDR3 runs from the conserved cysteine through the conserved F or W. Clone size is shown for a subset of rows, as once, few, many or a class of expanded clone.

NA | TRBJ1-5 | TRBV11-2 | CASSLDGWAQPQHF
NA | TRBJ1-2 | TRBV7-9 | CATKGTGVFYGYTF
NA | TRBJ2-6 | TRBV4-2 | CASSQDIPGSGANVLTF
NA | TRBJ1-2 | TRBV6-1 | CASSELDRVYGYTF
NA | TRBJ2-5 | TRBV11-2 | CASSLDEGSGKTQYF
NA | TRBJ2-1 | TRBV19 | CASIHTSGNNEQFF
NA | TRBJ2-2 | TRBV2 | CASNSSSGRASTGELFF
NA | TRBJ1-1 | TRBV6-5 | CASRPHGGENTEAFF
NA | TRBJ1-5 | TRBV19 | CASRVGLRSNQPQHF
NA | TRBJ2-1 | TRBV30 | CAWDSGEQFF
once | TRBJ1-2 | TRBV5-4 | CASREAGGADYGYTF
NA | TRBJ1-2 | TRBV29-1 | CSVEARRYYGYTF
NA | TRBJ1-3 | TRBV30 | CAWSKSVGNTIYF
NA | TRBJ2-2 | TRBV7-8 | CASSLGGANGELFF
NA | TRBJ2-5 | TRBV28 | CASRRDWETQYF
NA | TRBJ2-3 | TRBV29-1 | CSGTDRLGSDTQYF
NA | TRBJ2-7 | TRBV7-9 | CASRADSYEQYF
NA | TRBJ1-2 | TRBV7-2 | CASSLVQNYGYTF
NA | TRBJ2-3 | TRBV7-9 | CASSRPGLDTDTQYF
once | TRBJ1-3 | TRBV5-4 | CASSLDRAGNTIYF
NA | TRBJ2-2 | TRBV29-1 | CSVAGTSGSVTGELFF
NA | TRBJ2-7 | TRBV4-1 | CASSTRDTAYEQYF
few | TRBJ1-1 | TRBV28 | CASGRTAFF
once | TRBJ1-5 | TRBV28 | CASSITGRWQPQHF
NA | TRBJ1-1 | TRBV9 | CASSAGNTEAFF
NA | TRBJ2-5 | TRBV13 | CASSSRTSGIQETQYF
NA | TRBJ2-7 | TRBV2 | CAIPGQYSYEQYF
NA | TRBJ2-7 | TRBV2 | CASSSGPLSYEQYF
NA | TRBJ1-2 | TRBV30 | CAWSVTGTGIGYTF
NA | TRBJ2-1 | TRBV28 | CASGLPWPSSYNEQFF
NA | TRBJ1-2 | TRBV5-1 | CASSLGQGSSVNGYTF
NA | TRBJ1-1 | TRBV7-9 | CASSNDRVFSAAFF
NA | TRBJ2-5 | TRBV9 | CASSITPGQSFQETQYF
once | TRBJ1-5 | TRBV27 | CASRQGNAQPQHF